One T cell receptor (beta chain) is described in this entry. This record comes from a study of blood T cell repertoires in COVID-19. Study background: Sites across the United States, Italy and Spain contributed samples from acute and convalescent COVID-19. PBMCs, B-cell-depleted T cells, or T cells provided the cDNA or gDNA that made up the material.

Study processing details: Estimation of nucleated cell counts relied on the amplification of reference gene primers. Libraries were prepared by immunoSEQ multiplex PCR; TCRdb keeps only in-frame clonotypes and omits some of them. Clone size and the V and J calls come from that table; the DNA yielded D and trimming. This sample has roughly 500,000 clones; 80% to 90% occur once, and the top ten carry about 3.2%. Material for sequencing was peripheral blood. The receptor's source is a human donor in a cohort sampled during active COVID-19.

DNA of the CDR3: TGTGCCAGCAGCTTGGGGGGGACAGAAACCCATGAGCAGTTCTTC. This sequence encodes CASSLGGTETHEQFF. The chain couples TRBV5-6 to TRBJ2-1; the match to TRBD1 covers 7 bases. The CDR3 is 15 residues long. Germline V lookup: CDR1 SGHDT, CDR2 YYEEEE. The V segment lost 0 bases and the J segment 8 bases; nucleotides outside the gene matches: 8.